The following is a T cell receptor (beta chain) sequence with its context. The CDR3 length is 13 residues. Germline-derived CDR1 and CDR2 are SGHNT and YENEEA. The V gene lost 1 base and the J gene lost 5 bases, with 8 bases spanning the gap. Method: immunoSEQ multiplex PCR; TCRdb's copy keeps in-frame clones and lacks some. The sample consists of approximately 99,000 clones, about 83% of them appearing once. This specimen comes from a study of blood T cell repertoires in COVID-19. Sequencing was carried out using peripheral blood. The gene calls are TRBV11-3 and TRBJ1-1; D uncertain. The TCR was taken from a man in his 70s with active or convalescent COVID-19. The CDR3 bases are TGTGCCAGCAGCTTAGCTTTCGGGACTGAAGCTTTCTTT. This translates into CASSLAFGTEAFF.